The 18 T cell receptor beta chains in this list originate from one sample, sequenced in a study of T cells in Graves' hyperthyroidism and ophthalmopathy. TCR beta CDR3 regions were amplified from RNA transcripts. First-round RT-PCR with HTBI primers amplified the TCR CDR3 region. TCRdb re-called the multiplex PCR reads through MiXCR, storing one row per CDR3 protein. The profile shows approximately 740,000 distinct CDR3 sequences, 11% to 15% of them singletons. Sequencing was done on a sample of blood. The receptors come from a young woman with Graves' hyperthyroidism.

This clonotype was detected many times. The chain recombines TRBV13 with TRBJ2-3, with D hard to call. Trimming removed 0 bases from V and 6 bases from J, with 13 bases in between. This CDR3 contains 15 residues. Germline values: CDR1 PRHDT, CDR2 FYEKMQ (reference sequence). The CDR3 nucleotides read TGTGCCAGCAGCTTAGGACTAACCGCGGCGGATACGCAGTATTTT. Residues: CASSLGLTAADTQYF.

The chain combines TRBV18 with TRBJ1-1; D possibly corresponds to TRBD1 (5 bases). V lost 5 bases, J lost 2 bases, and 15 bases lay in between. Germline lookup yields CDR1 KGHSH and CDR2 LQKENI. This CDR3 is 15 amino acids long. The CDR3 nucleotides are TGTGCCAGCTCAGCCGGGACGGTGAGAAACACTGAAGCTTTCTTT. This codes for CASSAGTVRNTEAFF.

A remark on this clonotype: This sequence may be a read error, since a much larger clone differs from it by one base. The genes are TRBV30 and TRBJ1-2; 7 nucleotides align to TRBD1. There are 14 residues in the CDR3. CDR1 and CDR2 (germline): GTSNPN, SVGIG (reference sequence). J was trimmed by 8 bases and V by 4 bases; bases with no gene match: 13. The CDR3 sequence is CAWTPGTDPLGYTF. The CDR3 coding sequence is TGTGCCTGGACCCCCGGGACAGACCCTTTAGGCTACACCTTC.

This clonotype has ten or more counts. The J gene is TRBJ2-5, the V gene TRBV2; either TRBD1 or TRBD2 may fit D (6 bases each). Germline V gives CDR1 SNHLY, CDR2 FYNNEI. CDR3 length: 12 residues. The V gene lost 6 bases and the J gene lost 5 bases, with 10 bases spanning the gap. CDR3 in amino acids: CASRGGGETQYF. The DNA of the CDR3 is TGTGCCAGCAGAGGGGGAGGTGAGACCCAGTACTTC.

This clonotype was observed a few times. The gene calls are TRBV6-2 or TRBV6-3 and TRBJ2-4; D unclear. Looked up from germline, CDR1 is MNHEY and CDR2 is SVGEGT. The V end lost 5 bases, the J end lost 8 bases, and 7 bases lay between the germline ends. This CDR3 contains 11 residues. The CDR3 reads CASSVLDIQYF. In nucleotides, the CDR3 is TGTGCCAGCAGTGTCCTTGACATTCAGTACTTC.

This clonotype was seen only a few times. The J gene is TRBJ2-1, the V gene TRBV6-1, with a tentative D call TRBD2 (6 bases). Between the trimmed V and J ends, which lost 6 bases and 2 bases, there was a span of 17 bases. The CDR3 covers 16 residues. Germline V gene sequence: CDR1 MNHNS, CDR2 SASEGT. In nucleotides, the CDR3 is TGTGCCAGCAGCTCTCGGGACTCCGACGCCTACAATGAGCAGTTCTTC. Its protein is CASSSRDSDAYNEQFF.

This clonotype has a count of ten or more. The J gene is TRBJ2-7, the V gene TRBV20-1; no definite D call. Trimming pared 2 bases from V and 2 bases from J, leaving 13 bases between. Germline CDR1 reads DFQATT; CDR2 reads SNEGSKA (reference sequence). This CDR3 has 14 residues. CDR3 nucleotide sequence: TGCAGTGCTAGAAAGCTCTACGATACCTACGAGCAGTACTTC. It specifies CSARKLYDTYEQYF.

This clonotype was observed a handful of times. This chain links TRBV9 with TRBJ2-2, with 8 bases aligning to TRBD1. The length of the CDR3 is 18 residues. CDR1 and CDR2 from the germline V gene are SGDLS and YYNGEE. The V and J ends lost 0 bases and 1 base, in that order; junction bases with no gene match: 8. CDR3 amino acids: CASSVVAGQGENTGELFF. CDR3 bases: TGTGCCAGCAGCGTAGTAGCAGGACAGGGCGAGAACACCGGGGAGCTGTTTTTT.

This clonotype has at least ten counts. This chain connects TRBV7-9 to TRBJ1-1, with D tentatively TRBD1 (5 bases). Germline V gene data show CDR1 as SEHNR and CDR2 as FQNEAQ (reference sequence). This CDR3 region has 11 residues. Trimming removed 5 bases from V and 8 bases from J, with 9 bases in between. The CDR3: CASSAWGEAFF. CDR3 DNA sequence: TGTGCCAGCAGCGCTTGGGGGGAAGCTTTCTTT.

This clonotype has a count of ten or more. The rearrangement links TRBV20-1 to TRBJ1-1; D call uncertain. Between the trimmed V and J ends, which lost 0 bases and 5 bases, there was a span of 7 bases. The CDR3 sequence is 12 residues long. The germline V gene has CDR1 DFQATT and CDR2 SNEGSKA (reference sequence). CDR3 DNA: TGCAGTGCTAGAGAAACGGAAACTGAAGCTTTCTTT. This sequence encodes CSARETETEAFF.

This clonotype was detected many times. CDR3 nucleotides: TGTGCCATCAGGGCCCTAGACACTGAAGCTTTCTTT. Its protein product is CAIRALDTEAFF. The chain links TRBV10-3 to TRBJ1-1; D is uncertain. CDR1 and CDR2 (germline): ENHRY, SYGVKD. Between the trimmed V and J ends, which lost 6 bases and 3 bases, there was a span of 8 bases. The length of the CDR3 is 12 residues.

Only a few counts were recorded for this clonotype. The chain's CDR3 is CASQWQGNLLVNSPLHF. In DNA, the CDR3 is TGTGCCAGCCAGTGGCAGGGAAATTTGCTGGTTAATTCACCCCTCCACTTT. The genes are TRBV2 and TRBJ1-6; a weak D match, TRBD1 (5 bases). V lost 8 bases to trimming and J lost 6 bases, with 23 bases between them. This CDR3 has 17 residues. Germline CDR1 and CDR2: SNHLY and FYNNEI.

This clonotype has a count of ten or more. The CDR3 protein is CSASSGSTDTQYF. The CDR3 nucleotides are TGCAGTGCTAGCTCGGGGAGCACAGATACGCAGTATTTT. The V call is TRBV20-1, the J call TRBJ2-3; a possible D gene is TRBD2 (5 bases). Trimming took 3 bases from V and 0 from J, leaving 7 bases between them. Germline CDR1 and CDR2: DFQATT and SNEGSKA (reference sequence). This CDR3 comprises 13 residues.

This clonotype has a handful of counts. The rearrangement joins TRBV18 to TRBJ1-2; 10 bases align to TRBD1. Germline values: CDR1 KGHSH, CDR2 LQKENI. The CDR3 covers 17 residues. With V trimmed by 2 bases and J by 3 bases, 9 bases remained unmatched. The CDR3 DNA sequence: TGTGCCAGCTCACCAAGGACAGGGGGTCCCTCCGACTATGGCTACACCTTC. It encodes CASSPRTGGPSDYGYTF.

V gene TRBV7-9 combines with J gene TRBJ2-3; no definite D call. Germline V gene lookup returns CDR1 SEHNR and CDR2 FQNEAQ (reference sequence). The CDR3 totals 14 residues. V lost 5 bases and J 0 bases, leaving 9 bases between the germline ends. The CDR3 reads CASSRPGSTDTQYF. CDR3 DNA sequence: TGTGCCAGCAGCCGTCCCGGTAGCACAGATACGCAGTATTTT.

This clonotype was seen many times. V and J are TRBV30 and TRBJ2-7; perhaps TRBD2 as D (6 bases). V gave up 4 bases and J gave up 3 bases, with 16 bases separating them. This CDR3 has 14 amino acids. The germline CDR1 and CDR2 sequences are GTSNPN and SVGIG (reference sequence). The CDR3 loop reads CAWTFGGLFYEQYF. Written as DNA, the CDR3 is TGTGCCTGGACGTTCGGGGGATTGTTCTACGAGCAGTACTTC.

This clonotype was seen at least ten times. The chain recombines TRBV7-9 with TRBJ2-5; TRBD2 agrees at 10 bases. The V gene end was trimmed by 1 base and the J gene end by 5 bases; junction bases not matched to a gene: 4. Germline assignment: CDR1 SEHNR and CDR2 FQNEAQ (reference sequence). This CDR3 comprises 15 residues. The CDR3 here is CASSLVLAGDETQYF. In DNA form, the CDR3 reads TGTGCCAGCAGCTTAGTGCTAGCGGGAGATGAGACCCAGTACTTC.

The chain employs TRBV20-1 and TRBJ1-1; TRBD1 might be the D (5 bases). Trimming cost V 2 bases and J 10 bases, with 14 bases left between them. The CDR3 sequence is 12 residues long. Germline values: CDR1 DFQATT, CDR2 SNEGSKA (reference sequence). CDR3 region: CSARWGLSVAFF. CDR3 nucleotide sequence: TGCAGTGCTAGATGGGGCTTGTCTGTAGCTTTCTTT.